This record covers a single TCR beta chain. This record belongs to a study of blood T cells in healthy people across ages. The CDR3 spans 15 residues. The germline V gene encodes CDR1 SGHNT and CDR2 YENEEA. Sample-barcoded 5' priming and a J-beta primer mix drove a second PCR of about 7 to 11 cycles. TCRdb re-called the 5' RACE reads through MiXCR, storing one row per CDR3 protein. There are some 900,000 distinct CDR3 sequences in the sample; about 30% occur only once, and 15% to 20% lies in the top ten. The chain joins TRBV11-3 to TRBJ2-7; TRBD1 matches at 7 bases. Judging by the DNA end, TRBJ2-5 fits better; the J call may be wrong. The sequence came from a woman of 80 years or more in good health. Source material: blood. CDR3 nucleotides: TGTGCCAGCAGCTTAGTACAGGGGATAGTGGAGACCCAGTACTTC. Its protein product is CASSLVQGIVETQYF.